This entry describes one T cell receptor beta chain. Its antigen is not identified. The source of the sample is a study of PD-1 blockade in classical Hodgkin lymphoma. Study-level results: Reports indicated that newly diagnosed patients had lower baseline TCR diversity than healthy donors did.

Sequencing was performed with immunoSEQ multiplex PCR; in TCRdb, only in-frame clones are kept and a portion is missing. In the table there are about 22,000 clones, roughly nine tenths of which are singletons. The V gene's germline CDR1 is SGDLS and CDR2 YYNGEE. The CDR3 spans 16 residues. J lost 1 base, V lost 4 bases, and 11 bases had no gene match. This sample's time point: newly diagnosed, previously untreated cHL patient sample. Purified CD4+ T cells were obtained from thawed PBMCs through magnetic negative selection. The sequenced sample consisted of CD4+ T cells from blood. V and J are TRBV9 and TRBJ2-7, with TRBD1 matching over 7 bases. This receptor was taken from a human donor with classical Hodgkin lymphoma. The CDR3 region has the DNA TGTGCCAGCAGCCTAACCAGTCGGACAGGATCCTACGAGCAGTACTTC. It yields the protein CASSLTSRTGSYEQYF.